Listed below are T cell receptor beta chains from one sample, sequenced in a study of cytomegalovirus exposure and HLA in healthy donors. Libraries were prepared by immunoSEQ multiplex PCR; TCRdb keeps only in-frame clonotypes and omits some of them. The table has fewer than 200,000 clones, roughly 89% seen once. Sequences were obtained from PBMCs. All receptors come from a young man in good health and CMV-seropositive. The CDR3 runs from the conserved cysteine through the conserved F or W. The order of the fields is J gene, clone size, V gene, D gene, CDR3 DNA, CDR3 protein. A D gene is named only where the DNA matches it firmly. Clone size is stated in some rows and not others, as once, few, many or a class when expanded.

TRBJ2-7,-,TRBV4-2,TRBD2,TGTGCCAGCAGCCAAGGACCGGGACTAGAGGGCTACGAGCAGTACTTC,CASSQGPGLEGYEQYF
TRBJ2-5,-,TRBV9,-,TGTGCCAGCAGCTCACCACAGGGTAGGGAGCAGTACTTC,CASSSPQGREQYF
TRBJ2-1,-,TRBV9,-,TGTGCCAGCAGCCCTTTAGCGGTATCCTACAATGAGCAGTTCTTC,CASSPLAVSYNEQFF
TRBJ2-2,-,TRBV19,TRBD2,TGTGCCAGTAGTATATCTTCGACTAGCCCAGGGGAGCTGTTTTTT,CASSISSTSPGELFF
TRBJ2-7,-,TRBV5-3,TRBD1,TGTGCCAGAAGCTTGGACAGGGGGAACTCCTACGAGCAGTACTTC,CARSLDRGNSYEQYF
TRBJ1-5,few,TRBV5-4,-,TGTGCCAGCAGCCAGGAAGGGGTTAATCAGCCCCAGCATTTT,CASSQEGVNQPQHF
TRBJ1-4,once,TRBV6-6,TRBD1,TGTGCCAGCAGGACCGGGACAGTTGCAACTAATGAAAAACTGTTTTTT,CASRTGTVATNEKLFF
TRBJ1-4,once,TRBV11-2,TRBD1,TGTGCCAGCAGGGCCGGGACAGCTATTGAAAAACTGTTTTTT,CASRAGTAIEKLFF
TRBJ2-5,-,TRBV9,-,TGTGCCAGCAGCGTAGATGGCCGGGGTGGGACCCAGTACTTC,CASSVDGRGGTQYF
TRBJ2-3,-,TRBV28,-,TGTGCCAGCAGTTTACCGGGATCGACAGATACGCAGTATTTT,CASSLPGSTDTQYF
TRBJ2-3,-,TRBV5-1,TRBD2,TGCGCCAGCAGCTTGGCGGCGGGAGGGATGTCGGATACGCAGTATTTT,CASSLAAGGMSDTQYF
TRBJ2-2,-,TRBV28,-,TGTGCCAGCAGTTTCCGCGGCACGAACACCGGGGAGCTGTTTTTT,CASSFRGTNTGELFF
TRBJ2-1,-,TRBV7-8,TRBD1,TGTGCCAGCAGCTTAGTTTGGACAGGGAATGAGCAGTTCTTC,CASSLVWTGNEQFF
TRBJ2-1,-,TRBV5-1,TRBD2,TGCGCCAGCAGCTTGAATCCTAGCGGGAGTGGGGGCTCCTACAATGAGCAGTTCTTC,CASSLNPSGSGGSYNEQFF
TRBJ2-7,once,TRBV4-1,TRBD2,TGCGCCAGCAGCCTCCCGCCCAGAGGGCTAGCGGGAGCCGAGCAGTACTTC,CASSLPPRGLAGAEQYF
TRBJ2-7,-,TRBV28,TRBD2,TGTGCCAGCAGTGCGCCTAGCGGTTCCTACGAGCAGTACTTC,CASSAPSGSYEQYF
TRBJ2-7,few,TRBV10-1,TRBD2,TGCGCCACCTACACTAGCGGGAGGCCCTACGAGCAGTACTTC,CATYTSGRPYEQYF
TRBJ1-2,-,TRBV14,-,TGTGCCAGCAGCCAATCTCTTCTGGGCTACACCTTC,CASSQSLLGYTF
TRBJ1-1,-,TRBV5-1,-,TGCGCCAGCAGCCCCTGGGGGGAGGCGAACACTGAAGCTTTCTTT,CASSPWGEANTEAFF
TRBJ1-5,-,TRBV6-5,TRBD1,TGTGCCAGCAGGACAGGGAATCAGCCCCAGCATTTT,CASRTGNQPQHF
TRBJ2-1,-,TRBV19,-,TGTGCCAGTAGTATTTATACGGCGGGATTATCCGACAATGAGCAGTTCTTC,CASSIYTAGLSDNEQFF
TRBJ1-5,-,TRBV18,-,TGTGCCAGCTCACCACAGGGGGGGAATCAGCCCCAGCATTTT,CASSPQGGNQPQHF
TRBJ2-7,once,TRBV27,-,TGTGCCAGCAGTTCCTCCCGGACAGCCTGGGGAGAGCAGTACTTC,CASSSSRTAWGEQYF
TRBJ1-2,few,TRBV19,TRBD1,TGTGCCAGTAGCGCGGATCGGACAGGGGCCGGGGGCTACACCTTC,CASSADRTGAGGYTF
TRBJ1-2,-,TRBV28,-,TGTGCCAGCAGTTTAGGGCAGGGAAACTATGGCTACACCTTC,CASSLGQGNYGYTF
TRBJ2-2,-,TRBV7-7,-,TGTGCTAGCAGCCCCCGACAGGAGTCATGGACCGGGGAGCTGTTTTTT,CASSPRQESWTGELFF
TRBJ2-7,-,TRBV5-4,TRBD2,TGTGCCAGCAGCTTGTTTGGACTAGCGGGAGGCGAGCAGTACTTC,CASSLFGLAGGEQYF
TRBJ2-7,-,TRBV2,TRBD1,TGTGCCAGCAGTGAAGAGACAGGGAATCGATACGAGCAGTACTTC,CASSEETGNRYEQYF
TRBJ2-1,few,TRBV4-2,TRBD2,TGTGCCAGCAGCCAGGTTAGGACTCTAGCGGGAGGGCATGAGCAGTTCTTC,CASSQVRTLAGGHEQFF
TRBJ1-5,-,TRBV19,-,TGTGCCAGTAGCCTACAGGATACCCAGCATTTT,CASSLQDTQHF
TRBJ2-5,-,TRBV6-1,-,TGTGCCAGCAGTGAAGCGCAGAGGTCGACCCAGTACTTC,CASSEAQRSTQYF
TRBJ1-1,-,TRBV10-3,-,TGTGCCATCAGTGAGCTAGGTACACCGAACACTGAAGCTTTCTTT,CAISELGTPNTEAFF
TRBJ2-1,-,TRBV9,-,TGTGCCAGCAGCGGAGCGACCACCTACAATGAGCAGTTCTTC,CASSGATTYNEQFF
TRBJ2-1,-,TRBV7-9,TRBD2,TGTGCCAGCAGCTCGCCCGGGACTAGATACAATGAGCAGTTCTTC,CASSSPGTRYNEQFF
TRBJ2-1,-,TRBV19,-,TGTGCCAGCAAGAGCGGGTTCAATGAGCAGTTCTTC,CASKSGFNEQFF
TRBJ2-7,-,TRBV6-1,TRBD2,TGTGCCAGCAGTGAGCCGGGACTAGCGGTAACCTACGAGCAGTACTTC,CASSEPGLAVTYEQYF
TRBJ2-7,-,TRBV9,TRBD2,TGTGCCAGCAGCGTAGAAGCGGGAGCGAGTGAGCAGTACTTC,CASSVEAGASEQYF
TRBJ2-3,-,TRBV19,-,TGTGCCAGTAAAACAGGTGGCTCTTCTTCCGATACGCAGTATTTT,CASKTGGSSSDTQYF
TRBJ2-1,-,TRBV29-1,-,TGCAGCGTTGAAGATAGGGGATTCGCCTACAATGAGCAGTTCTTC,CSVEDRGFAYNEQFF
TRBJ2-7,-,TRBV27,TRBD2,TGTGCCAGCAGCCCTACCGGGACTAGCGGGAGTTTACGGTACTTC,CASSPTGTSGSLRYF
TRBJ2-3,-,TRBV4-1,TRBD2,TGCGCCAGCAGCCCCCGCATACTTGTGAGCGGGAGTAAGGAAGATACGCAGTATTTT,CASSPRILVSGSKEDTQYF
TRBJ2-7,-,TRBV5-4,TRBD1,TGTGCCAGCAGCTTGGGTGGGACAGGGTTATATTACGAGCAGTACTTC,CASSLGGTGLYYEQYF
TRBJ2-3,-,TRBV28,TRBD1,TGTGCCAGCAGTCTTACTCACGGGACAGGGGGTAGCACAGATACGCAGTATTTT,CASSLTHGTGGSTDTQYF
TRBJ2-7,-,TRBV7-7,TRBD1,TGTGCTAGCAGTTCGGGACAGGGACGAGAGCAGTACTTC,CASSSGQGREQYF
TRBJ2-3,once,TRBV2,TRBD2,TGTGCCAGCAATTTTGGGACTAGCGGACACACAGATACGCAGTATTTT,CASNFGTSGHTDTQYF
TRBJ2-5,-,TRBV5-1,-,TGCGCCAGCAGCCAGACCGGGGGTAGCCTCGAGACCCAGTACTTC,CASSQTGGSLETQYF
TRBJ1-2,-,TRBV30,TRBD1,TGTGCCTGGAACGTTCGGGACAGTGGCGGCTACACCTTC,CAWNVRDSGGYTF
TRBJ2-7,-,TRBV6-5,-,TGTGCCAGCAAACCGGGGGGCTCTCGCTACGAGCAGTACTTC,CASKPGGSRYEQYF
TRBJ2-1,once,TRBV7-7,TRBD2,TGTGCTAGCAGCTTAGGCCCGGGACTAGCGGGAGAGAGCTACAATGAGCAGTTCTTC,CASSLGPGLAGESYNEQFF
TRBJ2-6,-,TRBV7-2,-,TGTGCCAGCAGCTTGATAGTAAGCTCTGGGGCCAACGTCCTGACTTTC,CASSLIVSSGANVLTF
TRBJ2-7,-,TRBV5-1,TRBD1,TGCGCCAGCAGCAAAGGGCCGGGACAGGGGAGCTCCTACGAGCAGTACTTC,CASSKGPGQGSSYEQYF
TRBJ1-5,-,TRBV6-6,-,TGTGCCAGCAGTCAGAGGGGCAATCAGCCCCAGCATTTT,CASSQRGNQPQHF
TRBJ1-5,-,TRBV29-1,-,TGCAGCGTTGTATTTGGGTCAGGGATACAGCCCCAGCATTTT,CSVVFGSGIQPQHF
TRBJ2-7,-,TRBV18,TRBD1,TGTGCCAGCTCACCACTTCAGGGGGACCACGAGCAGTACTTC,CASSPLQGDHEQYF
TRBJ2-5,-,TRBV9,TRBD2,TGTGCCAGCAGCGTAGCGGCGGGGGTCCAAGAGACCCAGTACTTC,CASSVAAGVQETQYF